Listed below are T cell receptor beta chains from one sample, sequenced in a study of blood T cell repertoires in COVID-19. The table came from immunoSEQ multiplex PCR; TCRdb's copy has only in-frame clones and leaves some out. The table records approximately 210,000 clones, more than 80% of them present only once. The source material was PBMCs or T cells enriched from blood (not recorded which). Receptor source: a woman in her late teens or twenties who had recovered from COVID-19. CDR3s include the opening cysteine and the closing phenylalanine or tryptophan. Each record gives: D gene, J gene, V gene, clone size, CDR3 protein, CDR3 DNA. A D gene is named only where the DNA matches it firmly. Rows give clone size only sometimes, using once, few, many, or a class for an expanded clone.

>NA|TRBJ2-7|TRBV5-6|NA
CASSPSTGYEQYF
TGTGCCAGCAGCCCCTCGACAGGCTACGAGCAGTACTTC
>NA|TRBJ2-2|TRBV18|once
CASSPPTGRHTGELFF
TGTGCCAGCTCACCACCCACAGGGAGACACACCGGGGAGCTGTTTTTT
>NA|TRBJ1-1|TRBV9|once
CASSTPKTDRWATEAFF
TGTGCCAGCAGCACCCCCAAGACCGACAGGTGGGCCACTGAAGCTTTCTTT
>NA|TRBJ1-2|TRBV6-6|NA
CASSYAQGSNYGYTF
TGTGCCAGCAGTTACGCGCAGGGGTCTAACTATGGCTACACCTTC
>NA|TRBJ2-2|TRBV5-1|NA
CASSSHRDGELFF
TGCGCCAGCAGCTCCCACCGCGACGGGGAGCTGTTTTTT
>NA|TRBJ1-4|TRBV12-3/TRBV12-4|few
CASSLSGNEKLFF
TGTGCCAGCAGTTTATCAGGGAATGAAAAACTGTTTTTT
>TRBD2|TRBJ2-2|TRBV3-1/TRBV3-2|NA
CASSHAGGRGTGELFF
TGTGCCAGCAGCCACGCGGGGGGGCGGGGCACCGGGGAGCTGTTTTTT
>TRBD2|TRBJ2-1|TRBV29-1|NA
CSDNPGTSGGTNNEQFF
TGCAGCGACAACCCCGGGACTAGCGGGGGGACCAACAATGAGCAGTTCTTC
>TRBD1|TRBJ2-1|TRBV9|NA
CASSIQGYNEQFF
TGTGCCAGCAGTATACAGGGGTACAATGAGCAGTTCTTC
>NA|TRBJ2-2|TRBV4-1|NA
CASSQDRTNTGELFF
TGCGCCAGCAGCCAGGACAGAACGAACACCGGGGAGCTGTTTTTT